This section outlines one T cell receptor beta chain sequence together with its context. The sample is drawn from a study of blood T cell repertoires in COVID-19. The data were produced by immunoSEQ multiplex PCR, yet TCRdb's version contains in-frame clones alone and is incomplete. The sample yields about 110,000 clones, roughly 84% seen once. This CDR3 is built from 14 residues. With 3 bases clipped from V and 2 bases from J, the junction kept 5 bases outside the gene matches. Germline V lookup: CDR1 DFQATT, CDR2 SNEGSKA (reference sequence). Material: peripheral blood. The chain uses TRBV20-1 and TRBJ2-3; TRBD1 matches at 7 bases. This TCR derives from a human donor in a cohort sampled during active COVID-19. For the CDR3, the DNA is TGCAGTGCTAGTTCGGGACAGATCACAGATACGCAGTATTTT. Protein sequence: CSASSGQITDTQYF.